The sequence of this TCR beta chain was determined in a study of vaccination effects on CD4 cells after COVID-19. Study-wide background: ViraFEST expansion of antigen-specific CD4+ T cells with viral peptide pools preceded sequencing.

The CDR3 is 17 amino acids. The assay was immunoSEQ multiplex PCR, and TCRdb's table has in-frame clones only and misses some. The sample lists over 45,000 clones; approximately 70% were seen once. Cells that had been cultured for 10 days were the source of isolated CD4+ T cells. The table lists this clone with a count of one. Antigen specificity is unknown. The TCR was taken from a human donor who received a COVID-19 vaccine. This specimen was CD4+ T cells from PBMCs cultured without peptide, taken before COVID-19 vaccination. The rearrangement uses TRBV21-1 and TRBJ1-5; the DNA was not compared with TRBD1, the D call given in the table. TRBV21-1 is given as a pseudogene. CDR3 amino acids: CASSKAQQTECNQPQHF. The CDR3 DNA is TGTGCCAGCAGCAAAGCCCAACAAACAGAGTGCAATCAGCCCCAGCATTTT.